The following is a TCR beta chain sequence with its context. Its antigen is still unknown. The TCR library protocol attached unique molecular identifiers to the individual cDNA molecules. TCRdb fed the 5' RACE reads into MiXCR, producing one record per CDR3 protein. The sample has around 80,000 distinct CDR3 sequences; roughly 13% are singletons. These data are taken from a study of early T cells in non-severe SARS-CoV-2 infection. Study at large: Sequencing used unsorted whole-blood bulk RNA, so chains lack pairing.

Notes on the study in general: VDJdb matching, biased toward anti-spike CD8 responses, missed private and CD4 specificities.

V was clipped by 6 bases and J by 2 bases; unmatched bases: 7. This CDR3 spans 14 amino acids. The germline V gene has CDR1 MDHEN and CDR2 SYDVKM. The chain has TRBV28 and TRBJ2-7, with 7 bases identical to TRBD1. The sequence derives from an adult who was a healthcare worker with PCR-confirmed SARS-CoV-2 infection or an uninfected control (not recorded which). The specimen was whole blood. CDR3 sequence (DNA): TGTGCCAGCAGCTCCGGGACAGTTCCCTACGAGCAGTACTTC. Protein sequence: CASSSGTVPYEQYF. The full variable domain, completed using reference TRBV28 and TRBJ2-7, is DVKVTQSSRYLVKRTGEKVFLECVQDMDHENMFWYRQDPGLGLRLIYFSYDVKMKEKGDIPEGYSVSREKKERFSLILESASTNQTSMYLCASSSGTVPYEQYFGPGTRLTVT.